One and the same sample provided the 3 T cell receptor beta chains below, sequenced in a study of blood T cell repertoires in COVID-19. Using immunoSEQ multiplex PCR, the repertoire was profiled, and TCRdb retains in-frame clones only, with some absent. Here the sample spans more than 95,000 clones, approximately 80% being singletons. Material for sequencing was peripheral blood. The receptors originated from a woman older than 75 with active or convalescent COVID-19.

V and J are TRBV30 and TRBJ1-5; a possible D gene is TRBD1 (6 bases). The CDR3 consists of 12 residues. V gave up 7 bases and J gave up 2 bases, with 9 bases separating them. Looked up from germline, CDR1 is GTSNPN and CDR2 is SVGIG (reference sequence). The CDR3 coding sequence is TGTGCCTACAACAGGGGCAATCAGCCCCAGCATTTT. It is translated as CAYNRGNQPQHF.

As regards this clone: Mismatch with germline at one junction end may stem from a read error. The sample carries other DNA sequences with the same CDR3. This rearrangement joins TRBV19 to TRBJ1-5; D might be TRBD1 (5 bases). CDR1 LNHDA and CDR2 SQIVND come from the germline V gene (reference sequence). There are 16 residues in the CDR3. CDR3 nucleotide sequence: TGCGCCAGTAGTATCACAGGAGTTAACCCTAATCAGCCCCAGCATTTT. This translates into CASSITGVNPNQPQHF.

The chain recombines TRBV5-4 with TRBJ2-6; D not certain. The length of the CDR3 is 15 residues. Trimming stripped 4 bases from V and 3 bases from J, with 11 bases between. Germline CDR1 is SGHNT and CDR2 is YYREEE (reference sequence). CDR3 residues: CASSPKSGGANVLTF. CDR3 coding DNA: TGTGCCAGCAGCCCTAAATCAGGTGGGGCCAACGTCCTGACTTTC.